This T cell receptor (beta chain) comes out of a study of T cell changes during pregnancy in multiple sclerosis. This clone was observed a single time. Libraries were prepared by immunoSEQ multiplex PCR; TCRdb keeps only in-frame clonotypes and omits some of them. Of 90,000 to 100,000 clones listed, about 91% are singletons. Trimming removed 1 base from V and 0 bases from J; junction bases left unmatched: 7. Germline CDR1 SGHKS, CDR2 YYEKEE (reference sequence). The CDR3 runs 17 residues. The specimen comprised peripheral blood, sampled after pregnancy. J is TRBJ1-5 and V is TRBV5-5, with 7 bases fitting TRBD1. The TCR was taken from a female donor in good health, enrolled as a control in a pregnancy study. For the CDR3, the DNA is TGTGCCAGCAGCTTGAGGTCAGGGGGGTTTAGCAATCAGCCCCAGCATTTT. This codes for CASSLRSGGFSNQPQHF.